These 27 T cell receptor beta chains were sequenced from one sample in a study of vaccination effects on CD4 cells after COVID-19. These receptors have no identified antigens. Researchers isolated CD4+ T cells once less than twelve days of culture had elapsed. Only in-frame clones appear in the TCRdb table, and some are missing; sequencing was by immunoSEQ multiplex PCR. The repertoire holds over 45,000 clones, with 55% to 75% as singletons. The sequences come from CD4+ T cells from PBMCs cultured without peptide, collected before COVID-19 vaccination. These receptors all come from a human donor who received a COVID-19 vaccine.

The J gene is TRBJ1-2, the V gene TRBV28; D call uncertain. From germline, CDR1 is MDHEN and CDR2 SYDVKM. V shed 6 bases and J shed 0 bases, with 8 bases lying between them. The CDR3 contains 13 residues. CDR3 DNA: TGTGCCAGCAGGCGCAGGACTAACTATGGCTACACCTTC. Translating it yields CASRRRTNYGYTF.

The rearrangement joins TRBV18 to TRBJ2-2; D is undetermined. Trimming removed 3 bases at V and 3 bases at J, with 14 bases between. Germline loops: CDR1 KGHSH, CDR2 LQKENI. The CDR3 runs to 16 residues. The CDR3 loop is CASSPSVGTYTGELFF. The CDR3 DNA reads as TGTGCCAGCTCACCTTCTGTGGGCACGTACACCGGGGAGCTGTTTTTT.

The V call is TRBV18, the J call TRBJ2-7, with 7 positions matching TRBD1. The germline V gene has CDR1 KGHSH and CDR2 LQKENI. Trimming removed 6 bases from V and 3 bases from J; junction bases left unmatched: 8. This CDR3 has 14 residues. In nucleotides, the CDR3 is TGTGCCAGCTCCCCCGGACAGGCGTACTACGAGCAGTACTTC. It is translated as CASSPGQAYYEQYF.

The gene calls are TRBV2 and TRBJ2-3; 8 bases map to TRBD2. The CDR3 has 14 amino acids. Germline V gene data show CDR1 as SNHLY and CDR2 as FYNNEI. Trimming removed 7 bases from V and 5 bases from J; junction bases left unmatched: 8. Here the CDR3 reads CASTKRGPLDTQYF. The CDR3 bases are TGTGCCAGCACCAAGCGGGGGCCCCTAGATACGCAGTATTTT.

The rearrangement links TRBV3-1 (or the pseudogene TRBV3-2) to TRBJ1-2; 7 bases are a match to TRBD1. The CDR3 consists of 17 residues. CDR1 is LGHDT and CDR2 is YNNKEL in the germline V gene (reference sequence). With V trimmed by 1 base and J by 0 bases, 8 bases remained unmatched. The CDR3, as DNA: TGTGCCAGCAGCCAAGCCCCCCGCGGGACAGCTAACTATGGCTACACCTTC. Protein: CASSQAPRGTANYGYTF.

The chain carries TRBV2 and TRBJ1-6; D gene unclear. V was cut by 8 bases and J by 0 bases, with 17 bases left in between. The CDR3 sequence is 17 residues long. CDR1 and CDR2 from the germline V gene are SNHLY and FYNNEI. This chain's CDR3 is CASAPRSTFSYNSPLHF. In nucleotides, the CDR3 is TGTGCCAGCGCCCCGAGGTCCACCTTCTCCTATAATTCACCCCTCCACTTT.

The chain recombines TRBV12-5 with TRBJ1-2; D not resolved. CDR3 length: 14 residues. CDR1 is LGHNT and CDR2 is FRNRAP in the germline V gene. Trimming cost V 1 base and J 3 bases, with 9 bases left between them. The CDR3 protein is CASGLEGADYGYTF. CDR3 coding DNA: TGTGCTAGTGGTTTGGAGGGCGCAGACTATGGCTACACCTTC. The full variable domain, completed using reference TRBV12-5 and TRBJ1-2, is DARVTQTPRHKVTEMGQEVTMRCQPILGHNTVFWYRQTMMQGLELLAYFRNRAPLDDSGMPKDRFSAEMPDATLATLKIQPSEPRDSAVYFCASGLEGADYGYTFGSGTRLTVV.

In this sample, this clone turned up a few times. The genes are TRBV5-1 and TRBJ2-4, with D unresolved. CDR3 length: 15 amino acids. The germline CDR1 and CDR2 sequences are SGHRS and YFSETQ. V dropped 6 bases and J dropped 6 bases, with 19 bases sitting between them. CDR3 protein: CASTPVPIDGNIQYF. CDR3 DNA sequence: TGCGCCAGCACCCCGGTCCCCATAGACGGAAACATTCAGTACTTC.

This sequence joins TRBV28 and TRBJ1-1; D remains unclear. The CDR3 has 13 amino acids. Trimming stripped 7 bases from V and 1 base from J, with 10 bases between. Germline lookup yields CDR1 MDHEN and CDR2 SYDVKM. The CDR3 DNA reads TGTGCCAGCACCCCGGGGAGGAACACTGAAGCTTTCTTT. Its translation: CASTPGRNTEAFF. The full variable domain, in which reference TRBV28 and TRBJ1-1 provide the parts outside the CDR3, is DVKVTQSSRYLVKRTGEKVFLECVQDMDHENMFWYRQDPGLGLRLIYFSYDVKMKEKGDIPEGYSVSREKKERFSLILESASTNQTSMYLCASTPGRNTEAFFGQGTRLTVV.

The V and J genes are TRBV21-1 and TRBJ2-7; the D call TRBD2 from the table was never checked on the DNA. TRBV21-1 is tagged as a pseudogene. CDR3 length: 16 residues. The CDR3 is CASSKGSDAVIYEQYF. The CDR3 DNA is TGTGCCAGCAGCAAAGGATCTGACGCGGTGATCTACGAGCAGTACTTC.

The genes are TRBV5-1 and TRBJ2-3; the D gene is possibly TRBD1 (6 bases). V dropped 0 bases and J dropped 0 bases, with 8 bases sitting between them. Germline-derived CDR1 and CDR2 are SGHRS and YFSETQ. This CDR3 region has 15 residues. Here the CDR3 reads CASSLDRASTDTQYF. As DNA, the CDR3 is TGCGCCAGCAGCTTGGACAGGGCCAGCACAGATACGCAGTATTTT.

V is TRBV11-2 and J is TRBJ2-2, with 11 bases fitting TRBD2. Trimming took 3 bases from V and 7 from J; bases not matched to a gene: 7. The CDR3 spans 16 residues. Germline values: CDR1 SGHAT, CDR2 FQNNGV. The CDR3 sequence: CASSLMGLAAGGELFF. The CDR3 nucleotides read TGTGCCAGCAGCTTGATGGGACTAGCGGCCGGCGGGGAGCTGTTTTTT.

CDR3 bases: TGCAGTGCTAGTTCGGGCAGGCCAAGCACAGATACGCAGTATTTT. This gives the protein CSASSGRPSTDTQYF. The chain couples TRBV20-1 to TRBJ2-3; D is unclear. The germline V gene encodes CDR1 DFQATT and CDR2 SNEGSKA (reference sequence). The CDR3 contains 15 residues. Trimming took off 3 bases at V and 0 bases at J, with 13 bases between the two ends.

V gene TRBV4-1 combines with J gene TRBJ2-1; 8 nucleotides match TRBD2. V dropped 1 base and J dropped 1; count of bases not matched to a gene: 6. Germline CDR1 and CDR2: MGHRA and YSYEKL. CDR3 size: 17 residues. CDR3 sequence (DNA): TGCGCCAGCAGCCAAGGGGGCGGGAGGCAATCCTACAATGAGCAGTTCTTC. Translated: CASSQGGGRQSYNEQFF.

The chain links TRBV7-2 to TRBJ2-7; 7 nucleotides agree with TRBD2. The CDR3 spans 14 residues. In germline, CDR1 is SGHTA, CDR2 FQGNSA. DNA of the CDR3: TGTGTCCCGGGGGGTCGAACTGGGTCCTACGAGCAGTACTTC. Amino acid sequence: CVPGGRTGSYEQYF.

In DNA, the CDR3 is TGTGCCAGCACTCTTGGGGGACTCAATCAGCCCCAGCATTTT. Its protein is CASTLGGLNQPQHF. The chain carries TRBV2 and TRBJ1-5; tentative D call: TRBD1 (5 bases). CDR3 length equals 14 residues. Looked up from germline, CDR1 is SNHLY and CDR2 is FYNNEI. V shed 7 bases and J shed 3 bases, with 13 bases lying between them.

The rearrangement uses TRBV6-1 and TRBJ2-2; D call uncertain. The ends were cut back, 2 bases at V and 2 bases at J, with 9 bases in the middle. This CDR3 is 15 amino acids long. Germline assignment: CDR1 MNHNS and CDR2 SASEGT. This chain's CDR3 is CASSEHGVNTGELFF. The CDR3 DNA reads as TGTGCCAGCAGTGAACACGGAGTTAACACCGGGGAGCTGTTTTTT.

The chain uses TRBV30 and TRBJ2-5, with 11 bases that match TRBD2. The CDR3 is made up of 14 amino acids. V shed 1 base, J shed 4 bases, and the junction held 2 bases outside the gene matches. CDR1 and CDR2 from the germline V gene are GTSNPN and SVGIG (reference sequence). In DNA form, the CDR3 reads TGTGCCTGGAGTGCAGGACTAGCGGGAGAGACCCAGTACTTC. Protein: CAWSAGLAGETQYF.

V usage is TRBV3-1 (or the pseudogene TRBV3-2) and J usage is TRBJ1-6; 7 bases are shared with TRBD1. The CDR3 is 15 amino acids. Trimming at V came to 7 bases and at J to 9 bases, leaving 12 bases not matched to a gene. Germline assignment: CDR1 LGHDT and CDR2 YNNKEL (reference sequence). The CDR3 sequence: CASNSAGTVGSPLHF. CDR3 sequence (DNA): TGTGCCAGCAACAGTGCCGGGACAGTAGGTTCACCCCTCCACTTT.

The V call is TRBV5-1, the J call TRBJ2-2; 7 bases map to TRBD2. Trimming at V came to 0 bases and at J to 0 bases, leaving 2 bases not matched to a gene. The CDR3 runs 16 residues. Germline V CDR1 and CDR2: SGHRS, YFSETQ. CDR3 residues: CASSLARGANTGELFF. CDR3 sequence (DNA): TGCGCCAGCAGCTTGGCCCGGGGGGCGAACACCGGGGAGCTGTTTTTT.

The V gene is TRBV5-1, the J gene TRBJ1-2; no reliable D call. CDR1 and CDR2 (germline): SGHRS, YFSETQ. V shed 2 bases and J shed 8 bases, with 7 bases lying between them. The CDR3 loop spans 11 amino acids. CDR3 DNA sequence: TGCGCCAGCAGCTTCGGGGAAGGCTACACCTTC. Translated, it gives CASSFGEGYTF.

The chain has TRBV18 and TRBJ2-5; D is unclear. Germline CDR1 KGHSH, CDR2 LQKENI. The CDR3 spans 13 residues. Trimming stripped 2 bases from V and 4 bases from J, with 8 bases between. CDR3 bases: TGTGCCAGCTCACCAGGGGTTCGAGAGACCCAGTACTTC. Its protein is CASSPGVRETQYF.

The gene calls are TRBV6-5 and TRBJ1-5; no reliable D call. V was cut by 5 bases and J by 0 bases, with 11 bases left in between. There are 15 residues in the CDR3. Germline lookup yields CDR1 MNHEY and CDR2 SVGAGI. In DNA, the CDR3 is TGTGCCAGCAGTCTACGGACCATTAGCAATCAGCCCCAGCATTTT. Its protein product is CASSLRTISNQPQHF.

The V gene is TRBV18, the J gene TRBJ2-7; D may be TRBD2 (6 bases). This CDR3 spans 13 amino acids. Germline V gene data show CDR1 as KGHSH and CDR2 as LQKENI. V was cut by 2 bases and J by 4 bases, with 9 bases left in between. The CDR3 nucleotides are TGTGCCAGCTCACCAGGGGCGGGATACGAGCAGTACTTC. This translates into CASSPGAGYEQYF.

The V and J genes are TRBV19 and TRBJ2-3; D ambiguous. V lost 5 bases and J lost 4, with 13 bases in between. Germline CDR1 is LNHDA and CDR2 is SQIVND (reference sequence). The CDR3 totals 14 residues. The CDR3 loop is CASSPTFGADTQYF. CDR3 sequence (DNA): TGTGCCAGTAGTCCGACCTTTGGGGCAGATACGCAGTATTTT.

The gene calls are TRBV30 and TRBJ2-1; TRBD2 matches at 10 bases. This CDR3 is built from 12 residues. Trimming at V came to 5 bases and at J to 13 bases, leaving 8 bases not matched to a gene. Germline V gene data show CDR1 as GTSNPN and CDR2 as SVGIG (reference sequence). In nucleotides, the CDR3 is TGTGCCTGGGGAGTACTAGCGGGGTCCCAGTTCTTC. Its translation is CAWGVLAGSQFF.

V usage is TRBV20-1 and J usage is TRBJ2-2; the D is unclear. The CDR3 covers 11 residues. V shed 0 bases and J shed 6 bases, with 2 bases lying between them. CDR1 is DFQATT, CDR2 SNEGSKA, per germline (reference sequence). The CDR3 DNA reads TGCAGTGCTAGAGATCCCGGGGAGCTGTTTTTT. As protein: CSARDPGELFF.